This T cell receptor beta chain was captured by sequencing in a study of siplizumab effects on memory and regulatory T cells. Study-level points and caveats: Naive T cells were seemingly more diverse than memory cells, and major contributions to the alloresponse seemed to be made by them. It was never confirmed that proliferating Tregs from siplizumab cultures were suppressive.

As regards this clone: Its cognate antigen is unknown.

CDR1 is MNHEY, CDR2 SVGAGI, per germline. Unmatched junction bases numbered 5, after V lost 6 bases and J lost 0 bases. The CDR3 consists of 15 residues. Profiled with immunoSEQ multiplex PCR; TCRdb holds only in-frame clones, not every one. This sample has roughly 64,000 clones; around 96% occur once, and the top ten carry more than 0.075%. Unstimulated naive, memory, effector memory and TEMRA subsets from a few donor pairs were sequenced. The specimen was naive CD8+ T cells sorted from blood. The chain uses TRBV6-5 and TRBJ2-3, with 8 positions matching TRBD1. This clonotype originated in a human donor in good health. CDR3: CASSTGGRSTDTQYF. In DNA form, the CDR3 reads TGTGCCAGCAGCACAGGGGGTCGAAGCACAGATACGCAGTATTTT.